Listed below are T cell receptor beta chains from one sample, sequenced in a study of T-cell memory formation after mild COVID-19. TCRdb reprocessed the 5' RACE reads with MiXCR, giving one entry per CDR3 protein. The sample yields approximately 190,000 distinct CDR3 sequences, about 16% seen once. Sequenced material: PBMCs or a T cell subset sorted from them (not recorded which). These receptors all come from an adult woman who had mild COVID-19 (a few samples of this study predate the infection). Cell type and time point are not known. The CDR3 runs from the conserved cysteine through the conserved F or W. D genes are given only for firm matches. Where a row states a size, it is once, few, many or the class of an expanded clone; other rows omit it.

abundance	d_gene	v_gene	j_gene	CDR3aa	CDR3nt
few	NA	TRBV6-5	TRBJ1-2	CASSRTRPDKGPGYTF	TGTGCCAGCAGCCGTACCCGGCCCGATAAGGGCCCAGGCTACACCTTC
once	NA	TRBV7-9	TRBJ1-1	CASTPRTENTEAFF	TGTGCCAGCACCCCCCGGACGGAGAACACTGAAGCTTTCTTT
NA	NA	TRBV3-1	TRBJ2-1	CASSQLAREQFF	TGTGCCAGCAGCCAACTAGCCCGGGAGCAGTTCTTC
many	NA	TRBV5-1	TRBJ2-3	CASSISTDTQYF	TGCGCCAGCAGCATTAGCACAGATACGCAGTATTTT
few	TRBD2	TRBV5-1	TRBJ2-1	CASSQGAGGRNEQFF	TGCGCCAGCAGCCAAGGCGCGGGGGGCCGGAATGAGCAGTTCTTC
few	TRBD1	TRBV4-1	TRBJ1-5	CASSQTQGDSNQPQHF	TGCGCCAGCAGCCAAACGCAGGGGGATAGCAATCAGCCCCAGCATTTT
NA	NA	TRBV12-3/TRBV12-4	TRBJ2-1	CASSFQGGGRSDEQFF	TGTGCCAGCAGTTTTCAGGGGGGAGGCCGATCGGATGAGCAGTTCTTC
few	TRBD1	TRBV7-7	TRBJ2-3	CASSSGTGRTDTQYF	TGTGCCAGCAGCTCCGGGACAGGGAGGACAGATACGCAGTATTTT
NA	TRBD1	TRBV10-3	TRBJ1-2	CAISEGTETYGYTF	TGTGCCATCAGTGAGGGGACAGAAACCTATGGCTACACCTTC
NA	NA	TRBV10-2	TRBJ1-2	CASSESTDGWSYTF	TGCGCCAGCAGTGAGTCGACGGACGGCTGGAGCTACACCTTC
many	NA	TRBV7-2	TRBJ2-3	CASSSGLATDTQYF	TGTGCCAGCAGCTCGGGACTCGCCACAGATACGCAGTATTTT
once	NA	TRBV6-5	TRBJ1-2	CASSYYNEGNYGYTF	TGTGCCAGCAGTTACTACAATGAGGGTAACTATGGCTACACCTTC
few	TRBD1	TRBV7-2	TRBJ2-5	CASSRPGTGGEGF	TGTGCCAGCAGCCGCCCCGGGACAGGGGGCGAAGGGTTC
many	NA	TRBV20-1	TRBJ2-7	CSARAGRSYEQYF	TGCAGTGCTAGAGCAGGGAGAAGCTACGAGCAGTACTTC
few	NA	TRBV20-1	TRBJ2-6	CSATPPRANVLTF	TGCAGTGCTACCCCCCCCAGGGCCAACGTCCTGACTTTC
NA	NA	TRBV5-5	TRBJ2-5	CASSLFDNQETQYF	TGTGCCAGCAGCTTATTCGACAATCAAGAGACCCAGTACTTC
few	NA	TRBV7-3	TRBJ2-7	CASSPFDRRGEQYF	TGTGCCAGCAGCCCATTTGACAGGCGGGGCGAGCAGTACTTC
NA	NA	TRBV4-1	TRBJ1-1	CASSHSKETGPSRTEAFF	TGCGCCAGCAGCCACTCGAAGGAGACAGGCCCTTCGCGGACTGAAGCTTTCTTT
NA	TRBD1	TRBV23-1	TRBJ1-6	CASSKRSGTALHF	TGCGCCAGCAGCAAACGATCCGGGACAGCGCTCCACTTT
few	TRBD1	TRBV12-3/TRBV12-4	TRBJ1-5	CASSLDRMGNQPQHF	TGTGCCAGCAGTTTGGACAGGATGGGCAATCAGCCCCAGCATTTT
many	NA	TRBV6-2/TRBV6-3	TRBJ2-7	CASSEPQGNRYEQYF	TGTGCCAGCAGTGAACCGCAGGGAAACCGCTACGAGCAGTACTTC
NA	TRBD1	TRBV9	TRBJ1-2	CASSAGQGGDYGYTF	TGTGCCAGCAGCGCGGGACAGGGAGGGGACTATGGCTACACCTTC
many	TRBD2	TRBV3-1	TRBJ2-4	CASSPGVWGGVAKNIQYF	TGTGCCAGCAGCCCCGGCGTGTGGGGGGGGGTAGCCAAAAACATTCAGTACTTC
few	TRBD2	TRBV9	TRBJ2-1	CASSATSGSTNEQFF	TGTGCCAGCAGCGCGACTAGCGGGAGTACCAATGAGCAGTTCTTC
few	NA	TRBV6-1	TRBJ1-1	CASGRGQGAFF	TGTGCCTCCGGGCGGGGGCAAGGAGCTTTCTTT
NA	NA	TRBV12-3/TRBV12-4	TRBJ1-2	CATARGDGYTF	TGTGCCACTGCGAGGGGGGATGGCTACACCTTC
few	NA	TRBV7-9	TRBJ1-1	CASSPEGHIQNTEAFF	TGTGCCAGCAGCCCCGAAGGACACATTCAGAACACTGAAGCTTTCTTT
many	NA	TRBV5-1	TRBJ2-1	CASSYNGVAGRNEQFF	TGCGCCAGCAGCTACAATGGGGTGGCAGGGCGGAATGAGCAGTTCTTC
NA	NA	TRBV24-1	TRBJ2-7	CATSDSGTATYEQYF	TGTGCCACCAGTGATTCCGGGACTGCGACGTACGAGCAGTACTTC
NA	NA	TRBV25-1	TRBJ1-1	CASSARSLGQKTTEAFF	TGTGCCAGCAGTGCACGGAGTTTGGGGCAGAAGACAACTGAAGCTTTCTTT
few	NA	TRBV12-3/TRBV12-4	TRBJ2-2	CASSRGAGSNTGELFF	TGTGCCAGCAGCCGAGGGGCAGGGAGTAACACCGGGGAGCTGTTTTTT
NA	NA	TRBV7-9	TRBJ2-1	CASTGAWDYNEQFF	TGTGCCAGCACCGGAGCTTGGGACTACAATGAGCAGTTCTTC
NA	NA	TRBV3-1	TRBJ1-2	CASRRYTQRGGYTF	TGTGCCAGCAGACGCTATACGCAGAGAGGAGGCTACACCTTC
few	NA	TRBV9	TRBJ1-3	CASSVTLDGDSGNTIYF	TGTGCCAGCAGCGTAACATTGGACGGAGACTCTGGAAACACCATATATTTT
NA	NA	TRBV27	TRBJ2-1	CASSLIGTSSYNEQFF	TGTGCCAGCAGTTTAATCGGGACGAGCTCCTACAATGAGCAGTTCTTC
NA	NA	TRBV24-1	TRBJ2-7	CATSDAGSGAFYEQYF	TGTGCCACCAGTGACGCCGGGTCAGGGGCGTTCTACGAGCAGTACTTC
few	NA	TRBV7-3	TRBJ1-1	CASSGTPNTEAFF	TGTGCCAGCAGCGGGACACCGAACACTGAAGCTTTCTTT
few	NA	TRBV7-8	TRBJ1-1	CASSLVRGVPFGRGTEAFF	TGTGCCAGCAGCTTAGTTCGGGGGGTGCCTTTCGGTCGGGGCACTGAAGCTTTCTTT
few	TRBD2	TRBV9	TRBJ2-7	CASSVTSGGSYEQYF	TGTGCCAGCAGCGTAACTAGCGGGGGTTCCTACGAGCAGTACTTC
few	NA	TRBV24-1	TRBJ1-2	CATSDLSGNYGYTF	TGTGCCACCAGTGATTTGAGCGGAAACTATGGCTACACCTTC
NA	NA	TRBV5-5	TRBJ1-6	CASSLVAGPTNSPLHF	TGTGCCAGCAGCTTGGTAGCAGGGCCGACTAATTCACCCCTCCACTTT
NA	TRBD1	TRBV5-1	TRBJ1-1	CASSPGQGAHTEAFF	TGCGCCAGCAGCCCGGGACAGGGGGCGCACACTGAAGCTTTCTTT
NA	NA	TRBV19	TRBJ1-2	CASSMGLILGGYTF	TGTGCCAGTAGTATGGGTCTTATCCTTGGAGGCTACACCTTC
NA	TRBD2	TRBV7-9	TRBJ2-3	CASSLAPYLAGDPDTQYF	TGTGCCAGCAGCTTAGCCCCTTACCTAGCGGGGGACCCAGATACGCAGTATTTT
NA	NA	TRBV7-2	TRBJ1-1	CASSLDAVVGNTEAFF	TGTGCCAGCAGCTTAGATGCGGTTGTGGGGAACACTGAAGCTTTCTTT
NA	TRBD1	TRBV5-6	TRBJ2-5	CASSDRAGETQYF	TGTGCCAGCAGCGACAGGGCTGGGGAGACCCAGTACTTC
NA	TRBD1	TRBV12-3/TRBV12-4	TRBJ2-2	CASSLWTGMGRELFF	TGTGCCAGCAGTTTATGGACAGGGATGGGCCGGGAGCTGTTTTTT
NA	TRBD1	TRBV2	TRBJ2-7	CASGQGEYF	TGTGCCAGCGGACAGGGGGAGTACTTC
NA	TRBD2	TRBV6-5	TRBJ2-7	CASSDYSGRVLEQYF	TGTGCCAGCAGTGACTATAGCGGGAGGGTCTTGGAGCAGTACTTC
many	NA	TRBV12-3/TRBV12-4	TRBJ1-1	CASTTGWGVSEAFF	TGTGCCAGCACTACCGGTTGGGGAGTCTCTGAAGCTTTCTTT
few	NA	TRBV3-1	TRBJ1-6	CASRQDDSYSPLHF	TGTGCCAGCAGGCAGGACGACAGTTATTCACCCCTCCACTTT
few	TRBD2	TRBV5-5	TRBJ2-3	CASSLSGGGAVDTQYF	TGTGCCAGCAGCTTGAGCGGCGGGGGGGCTGTAGATACGCAGTATTTT
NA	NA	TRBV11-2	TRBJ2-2	CASSLVLNTGELFF	TGTGCCAGCAGCTTAGTCCTGAACACCGGGGAGCTGTTTTTT
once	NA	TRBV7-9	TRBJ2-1	CASSYLTGSNSYNEQFF	TGTGCCAGCAGCTATCTCACAGGGTCGAACTCCTACAATGAGCAGTTCTTC
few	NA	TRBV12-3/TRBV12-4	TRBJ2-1	CASNPKLPSSYNEQFF	TGTGCCAGCAACCCAAAACTCCCGAGCTCCTACAATGAGCAGTTCTTC
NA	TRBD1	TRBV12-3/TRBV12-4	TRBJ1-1	CASSFRGLPNTEAFF	TGTGCCAGCAGTTTCAGGGGGCTACCGAACACTGAAGCTTTCTTT
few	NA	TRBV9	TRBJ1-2	CASSGRSRYGYTF	TGTGCCAGCAGCGGACGCAGCCGGTATGGCTACACCTTC
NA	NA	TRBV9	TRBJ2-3	CASSVGPDYDTDTQYF	TGTGCCAGCAGCGTAGGTCCTGACTACGACACAGATACGCAGTATTTT
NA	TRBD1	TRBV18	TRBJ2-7	CASSPPGQGNYEQYF	TGTGCCAGCTCACCACCGGGACAGGGAAACTACGAGCAGTACTTC